This T cell receptor beta chain was documented in a study of vaccination and CD4 T cells after COVID-19. Study background: Six male and four female convalescents took part, two of them Hispanic. Each post-COVID sample was drawn after diagnosis, and the median interval was approximately 96 days (range 35 to 161). Cultures serving as controls received a peptide pool (CEFX or HIV-1 Nef) or no peptide.

Turning to this clonotype: Antigen unknown.

Treatment in this sample: roughly 11-day PBMC culture with coronavirus spike peptide pools or control peptides (ViraFEST assay). ViraFEST relied on peptide pools to expand antigen-specific T cells; the TCRs were sequenced afterward. Researchers used the Oncomine TCR Beta short-read assay to sequence DNA from cultured CD4+ T cells. TCRdb reanalysed the PCR reads using MiXCR and keeps one entry per CDR3 protein. The table has over 10,000 distinct CDR3 sequences, approximately 49% seen once. The ends were cut back, 7 bases at V and 1 base at J, with 16 bases in the middle. CDR3 length: 15 residues. Germline-derived CDR1 and CDR2 are MNHGY and SAAAGT.

The clonotype comes from a human donor who had recovered from COVID-19. V and J are TRBV6-8 and TRBJ1-1; no clear D. Sequencing input: CD4+ T cells from blood, cultured in vitro. In nucleotides, the CDR3 is TGTGCCAGCAACCCCCCTGGGGTCCCGAACACTGAAGCTTTCTTT. Encoded protein: CASNPPGVPNTEAFF.